Listed below are T cell receptor beta chains from one sample, sequenced in a study of blood T cell repertoires in COVID-19. The assay was immunoSEQ multiplex PCR, and TCRdb's table has in-frame clones only and misses some. Here the sample spans 150,000 to 200,000 clones, 84% being singletons. The sample comprised PBMCs or T cells enriched from blood (not recorded which). These receptors all come from a woman between 25 and 40 years old who had been exposed to COVID-19. Both conserved end residues are part of each CDR3. D genes are given only for firm matches. Some rows have no size entry. The others give once, few or many, or a class for an expanded clone.

TRBV12-3/TRBV12-4	TRBJ2-7	TRBD1	.	TGTGCCAGCAGCCCCGGGACAGCCTACGAGCAGTACTTC	CASSPGTAYEQYF
TRBV6-2/TRBV6-3	TRBJ2-7	.	once	TGTGCCAGCAGTTACCCCACAGGCTCCTACGAGCAGTACTTC	CASSYPTGSYEQYF
TRBV5-6	TRBJ1-5	.	.	TGTGCCAGCAGCTTTCTGGGGCGCTCTTCGGGCAATCAGCCCCAGCATTTT	CASSFLGRSSGNQPQHF
TRBV7-6	TRBJ1-1	TRBD1	.	TGTGCCAGCAGCTTACGGACAGGGGATATGAACACTGAAGCTTTCTTT	CASSLRTGDMNTEAFF
TRBV28	TRBJ1-4	.	.	TGTGCCAGCAAGAGGGTTAATGAAAAACTGTTTTTT	CASKRVNEKLFF
TRBV9	TRBJ2-3	.	.	TGTGCCAGCAGCGTAGTAGCCCCAGATACGCAGTATTTT	CASSVVAPDTQYF
TRBV6-5	TRBJ2-7	.	few	TGTGCCAGCAGCCCCTCCGGGGACTACGAGCAGTACTTC	CASSPSGDYEQYF
TRBV6-6	TRBJ1-3	.	.	TGTGCCAGCAGCCAGCCTCGGGGGGCGGGAGACACCATATATTTT	CASSQPRGAGDTIYF
TRBV19	TRBJ2-7	TRBD1	.	TGTGCCAGTAGTATCGGACAGGGGGCCTACGAGCAGTACTTC	CASSIGQGAYEQYF
TRBV7-2	TRBJ2-3	TRBD2	.	TGTGCCAGCAGCCGGCCGGATAGCGGGGCTCCGGATACGCAGTATTTT	CASSRPDSGAPDTQYF
TRBV3-1/TRBV3-2	TRBJ1-4	TRBD1	.	TGTGCCAGCAGCCAAGGCCCCGTGGGACAGGCGGATAATGAAAAACTGTTTTTT	CASSQGPVGQADNEKLFF
TRBV11-2	TRBJ2-7	.	.	TGTGCCAGCAGCTTAGCCTCGGGGTCCGAGCAGTACTTC	CASSLASGSEQYF
TRBV27	TRBJ1-3	.	once	TGTGCCAGCAGGGCTCGGAGCTCTGGAAACACCATATATTTT	CASRARSSGNTIYF
TRBV4-3	TRBJ2-3	.	.	TGCGCCAGCAGCCAAGACCGTCTAGTAACAGATACGCAGTATTTT	CASSQDRLVTDTQYF
TRBV25-1	TRBJ2-7	.	.	TGTGCCAGCAGACCACAGGCGACCTACGAGCAGTACTTC	CASRPQATYEQYF
TRBV4-1	TRBJ2-2	TRBD2	.	TGCGCCAGCAGCCAAGAGAGTGGTCTTGCGGGGGGTCCCACCGGGGAGCTGTTTTTT	CASSQESGLAGGPTGELFF
TRBV25-1	TRBJ2-5	.	.	TGTGCCAGCAGGGATGGGGCAGGGTGGGTGGAGACCCAGTACTTC	CASRDGAGWVETQYF
TRBV28	TRBJ1-4	.	.	TGTGCCAGCAGGTTGAAACTGAACAGAAAGGAAAAACTGTTTTTT	CASRLKLNRKEKLFF
TRBV5-4	TRBJ1-2	.	.	TGTGCCAGCAGCAGTATGCCAGGGAACTATGGCTACACCTTC	CASSSMPGNYGYTF
TRBV5-1	TRBJ2-2	.	.	TGCGCCAGCAGCCCCGTTCTCCAGGTCAGGGCCACCGGGGAGCTGTTTTTT	CASSPVLQVRATGELFF
TRBV12-3/TRBV12-4	TRBJ2-7	.	once	TGTGCCAGCAGTTGGGACACCACCTACGAGCAGTACTTC	CASSWDTTYEQYF
TRBV6-2/TRBV6-3	TRBJ1-2	TRBD1	.	TGTGCCAGCAGTTACTCGGGGACAGGAATTTCCGGCTACACCTTC	CASSYSGTGISGYTF
TRBV18	TRBJ1-2	TRBD1	few	TGTGCCAGCTCAGTCACAGGGGTTGCCTATGGCTACACCTTC	CASSVTGVAYGYTF
TRBV6-4	TRBJ2-3	TRBD1	.	TGTGCCAGCAGTCCCACTGGCAGGGGGAGCACAGATACGCAGTATTTT	CASSPTGRGSTDTQYF
TRBV9	TRBJ2-7	TRBD1	few	TGTGCCAGCAGCCTAGGGGGCCAGGGTTCCTACGAGCAGTACTTC	CASSLGGQGSYEQYF
TRBV5-4	TRBJ2-1	.	.	TGTGCCAGCAGCTTGTTTAGCTACAATGAGCAGTTCTTC	CASSLFSYNEQFF
TRBV5-4	TRBJ1-1	.	.	TGTGCCAGCAGTTTCGGGTCTAACACTGAAGCTTTCTTT	CASSFGSNTEAFF
TRBV5-1	TRBJ2-3	.	.	TGCGCCAGCAGCTTTTGGGGGGGCCTTACAGATACGCAGTATTTT	CASSFWGGLTDTQYF
TRBV6-6	TRBJ2-1	.	.	TGTGCCAGCAGTCGGTCGAGGGTAGCGGACTACAATGAGCAGTTCTTC	CASSRSRVADYNEQFF
TRBV2	TRBJ1-3	TRBD1	.	TGTGCCAGCAAAGCCCAGGGGGCCTCTGGAAACACCATATATTTT	CASKAQGASGNTIYF
TRBV5-1	TRBJ1-2	.	once	TGCGCCAGCAGCTTGGAGGGGACTGACAACTATGGCTACACCTTC	CASSLEGTDNYGYTF
TRBV27	TRBJ1-2	.	.	TGTGCCAGCAGCCTCTCCTCCAGCGGGCCCTATGGCTACACCTTC	CASSLSSSGPYGYTF
TRBV15	TRBJ2-7	.	.	TGTGCCACCAGCAAAGGGGGTGCAGCCACCTACGAGCAGTACTTC	CATSKGGAATYEQYF
TRBV29-1	TRBJ1-2	.	.	TGCAGCGTTGACGATACACAGGGAGGGAATGGCTACACCTTC	CSVDDTQGGNGYTF
TRBV9	TRBJ1-3	TRBD1	.	TGTGCCAGCAGAACCGGGACAGCTGGAAACACCATATATTTT	CASRTGTAGNTIYF
TRBV19	TRBJ1-2	.	.	TGTGCCAGTAGTATATTTTTAGGACAGAGCTATGGCTACACCTTC	CASSIFLGQSYGYTF
TRBV5-6	TRBJ1-1	.	.	TGTGCCAGCAGCTTGTTTTCTTATGACAGGCACACTGAAGCTTTCTTT	CASSLFSYDRHTEAFF
TRBV5-1	TRBJ2-5	TRBD1	once	TGCGCCAGCAGCTTAAGACAGGGGTTTCTTCCAGAGACCCAGTACTTC	CASSLRQGFLPETQYF
TRBV5-1	TRBJ2-1	.	.	TGCGCCAGCAGCGAACAGAACAATGAGCAGTTCTTC	CASSEQNNEQFF
TRBV5-4	TRBJ1-1	TRBD1	.	TGTGCCAGCACCCGACAGGGGGGGAGGACTGAAGCTTTCTTT	CASTRQGGRTEAFF
TRBV3-1/TRBV3-2	TRBJ1-1	.	.	TGTGCCAGCAGCCAAGATCTCGGGGGGACCAACACTGAAGCTTTCTTT	CASSQDLGGTNTEAFF
TRBV5-1	TRBJ2-3	TRBD1	.	TGCGCCAGCAGCCGCCTGGGACAGGGTTCAGATACGCAGTATTTT	CASSRLGQGSDTQYF